The next 19 T cell receptor beta chains were all read from a single sample in a study of post-analysis software for immune sequencing data. These TCRs' antigens remain unknown. Unique molecular identifiers had been added to the TCR beta cDNA libraries. TCRdb independently ran MiXCR on the PCR reads; one entry per CDR3 protein. The sample lists about half a million distinct CDR3 sequences, around 34% occurring once. Study results and caveats: Included in a set of five TRBV segments more frequent in patients than controls were TRBV5-6, TRBV5-1 and TRBV20-1.

The material sequenced was blood. Every receptor here comes from a girl aged 2-17 years with multiple sclerosis.

The chain recombines TRBV14 with TRBJ2-7, with D possibly being TRBD1 (6 bases). V was pared by 4 bases and J by 6 bases, with 16 bases between. CDR3 length equals 14 residues. Germline V gene sequence: CDR1 SGHDN, CDR2 FVKESK. CDR3: CASSPNTGFGEQYF. Written as DNA, the CDR3 is TGTGCCAGCAGCCCCAATACAGGGTTCGGCGAGCAGTACTTC.

The sample holds a few counts of this clonotype. The chain recombines TRBV5-1 with TRBJ2-7; 9 bases map to TRBD2. J gave up 6 bases and V 5 bases, and 12 bases lay outside the gene matches. In germline, CDR1 is SGHRS, CDR2 YFSETQ. CDR3 length: 15 residues. The CDR3 reads CASSSPGTSIGEQYF. The CDR3 nucleotides read TGCGCCAGCAGTTCCCCCGGGACTAGCATAGGCGAGCAGTACTTC.

This chain uses TRBV5-6 with TRBJ2-1, with TRBD1 matching 9 bases. The DNA end lines up better with TRBJ2-7; the J call may be wrong. CDR3 length equals 14 residues. Germline V gene data show CDR1 as SGHDT and CDR2 as YYEEEE. DNA of the CDR3: TGTGCCAGCGGACGGGACAGGGATTTCGACGAGCAGTACTTC. Its protein is CASGRDRDFDEQYF.

This clonotype was seen a handful of times. The V call is TRBV5-1, the J call TRBJ2-7; no clear D gene. V shed 3 bases and J shed 2 bases, with 6 bases lying between them. CDR1 and CDR2 from the germline V gene are SGHRS and YFSETQ. CDR3 length: 12 amino acids. The CDR3 DNA reads TGCGCCAGCAGCTCCCGTACCTACGAGCAGTACTTC. This translates into CASSSRTYEQYF.

Only one count was recorded for this clonotype. The J gene is TRBJ2-1, the V gene TRBV20-1; 7 positions agree with TRBD2. This CDR3 is 13 amino acids long. Trimming removed 5 bases from V and 12 bases from J; junction bases left unmatched: 13. Germline V gene sequence: CDR1 DFQATT, CDR2 SNEGSKA (reference sequence). CDR3 in DNA: TGCAGTGCTGTGTGGCTACGGGGGGATGGGCAGTTCTTC. This sequence encodes CSAVWLRGDGQFF.

CDR3 sequence (DNA): TGTGCCACCAGTGAGTCCGGCGGGGGAAGTGAAGAGACCCAGTACTTC. Its translation is CATSESGGGSEETQYF. The chain recombines TRBV24-1 with TRBJ2-5, with TRBD2 matching 7 bases. The CDR3 consists of 16 residues. Trimming removed 4 bases from V and 3 bases from J; junction bases left unmatched: 10. The germline CDR1 and CDR2 sequences are KGHDR and SFDVKD.

The chain combines TRBV29-1 with TRBJ2-1; D assignment may be TRBD1 or TRBD2 (5 bases each). CDR1 is SQVTM and CDR2 is ANQGSEA in the germline V gene. V was clipped by 6 bases and J by 2 bases, with 11 bases between them. This CDR3 spans 13 amino acids. The CDR3 here is CSVGADPYNEQFF. The CDR3 nucleotides read TGCAGCGTCGGGGCGGACCCCTACAATGAGCAGTTCTTC.

This rearrangement joins TRBV27 to TRBJ2-7; weak D call: TRBD1 (7 bases). Per germline, CDR1 MNHEY and CDR2 SMNVEV (reference sequence). V dropped 8 bases and J dropped 2 bases, with 16 bases sitting between them. CDR3 length: 14 amino acids. The CDR3 bases are TGTGCCAGCGGCAAACAGGGGAGGACCTACGAGCAGTACTTC. Protein sequence: CASGKQGRTYEQYF.

This clonotype was observed a few times. The rearrangement joins TRBV5-1 to TRBJ1-2; tentatively, D is TRBD1 (5 bases). The CDR3 consists of 13 residues. CDR1 SGHRS and CDR2 YFSETQ come from the germline V gene. Trimming left V 7 bases short and J 4 bases short, with 14 bases between. This CDR3 is CASRREGSYGYTF. CDR3 DNA sequence: TGCGCCAGCCGCCGAGAGGGGAGCTATGGCTACACCTTC. Full variable domain (missing parts from reference TRBV5-1 and TRBJ1-2): KAGVTQTPRYLIKTRGQQVTLSCSPISGHRSVSWYQQTPGQGLQFLFEYFSETQRNKGNFPGRFSGRQFSNSRSEMNVSTLELGDSALYLCASRREGSYGYTFGSGTRLTVV.

The chain couples TRBV6-5 to TRBJ1-4; D unresolved. The V and J ends lost 5 bases and 8 bases respectively, with 21 bases between them. CDR1 MNHEY and CDR2 SVGAGI come from the germline V gene. CDR3 length: 16 residues. The CDR3 nucleotides read TGTGCCAGCAGTACCAAGCGGTTCGGGGATTTGGAAAAACTGTTTTTT. Translation gives CASSTKRFGDLEKLFF.

This clonotype was observed a few times. The chain is built from TRBV12-3 or TRBV12-4 and TRBJ1-2, with D possibly matching TRBD1 (6 bases). Trimming took off 5 bases at V and 1 base at J, with 11 bases between the two ends. The CDR3 extends over 14 amino acids. The CDR3 protein is CASSQGTVNYGYTF. The CDR3 bases are TGTGCCAGCAGTCAGGGGACGGTTAACTATGGCTACACCTTC.

This clonotype has more than one count but fewer than ten. The V and J genes are TRBV18 and TRBJ1-1, with D possibly being TRBD1 (6 bases). This CDR3 comprises 15 residues. Germline CDR1 is KGHSH and CDR2 is LQKENI. V shed 5 bases and J shed 6 bases, with 19 bases lying between them. CDR3: CASSDYRVTDAEAFF. CDR3 in DNA: TGTGCCAGCTCAGACTACAGGGTCACTGACGCTGAAGCTTTCTTT. Complete variable domain (other parts from reference TRBV18 and TRBJ1-1): NAGVMQNPRHLVRRRGQEARLRCSPMKGHSHVYWYRQLPEEGLKFMVYLQKENIIDESGMPKERFSAEFPKEGPSILRIQQVVRGDSAAYFCASSDYRVTDAEAFFGQGTRLTVV.

This clonotype was recorded a few times. The CDR3 protein is CASSPTTYEQYF. CDR3 DNA sequence: TGTGCCAGCAGCCCCACCACCTACGAGCAGTACTTC. V and J are TRBV11-1 and TRBJ2-7; D is undetermined. This CDR3 contains 12 residues. The V and J ends lost 5 bases and 2 bases respectively, with 7 bases between them. CDR1 is SGHAT, CDR2 FQDESV, per germline (reference sequence).

The rearrangement joins TRBV6-5 to TRBJ1-1, with D unresolved. The CDR3 contains 9 residues. Germline CDR1 reads MNHEY; CDR2 reads SVGAGI. V dropped 11 bases and J dropped 5 bases, with 6 bases sitting between them. CDR3 in amino acids: CAPPTEAFF. CDR3 nucleotide sequence: TGTGCCCCCCCAACTGAAGCTTTCTTT.

The genes are TRBV6-2 or TRBV6-3 and TRBJ2-7; D remains unclear. The CDR3 is made up of 16 amino acids. V shed 0 bases and J shed 0 bases, with 12 bases lying between them. The germline V gene has CDR1 MNHEY and CDR2 SVGEGT. The DNA for the CDR3 is TGTGCCAGCAGTTACTCCCCCTCGGTCCTCTCCTACGAGCAGTACTTC. It specifies CASSYSPSVLSYEQYF.

The rearrangement joins TRBV20-1 to TRBJ2-5; TRBD2 aligns across 9 bases. In germline, CDR1 is DFQATT, CDR2 SNEGSKA (reference sequence). Trimming at V came to 1 base and at J to 2 bases, leaving 5 bases not matched to a gene. CDR3 size: 15 residues. The CDR3 bases are TGCAGTGCTAGAGCCCTAGCGGGGCCACAAGAGACCCAGTACTTC. Translating it yields CSARALAGPQETQYF.

The V gene is TRBV20-1, the J gene TRBJ1-2; a weak D match, TRBD1 (6 bases). Deletions cut 1 base from V and 0 bases from J, with 18 bases between. This CDR3 comprises 17 residues. CDR1 and CDR2 from the germline V gene are DFQATT and SNEGSKA (reference sequence). CDR3 coding DNA: TGCAGTGCTAGAGCCCGCAGGGGACTACCAGCTAACTATGGCTACACCTTC. Translating gives CSARARRGLPANYGYTF.

V and J are TRBV29-1 and TRBJ1-1; 8 bases are shared with TRBD1. CDR3 length equals 15 residues. V was clipped by 5 bases and J by 1 base; unmatched bases: 9. The germline CDR1 and CDR2 sequences are SQVTM and ANQGSEA. The DNA of the CDR3 is TGCAGCGTTCCGAACCAGGGGGCTAGGAACACTGAAGCTTTCTTT. It encodes CSVPNQGARNTEAFF.

This clonotype came up many times. The rearrangement uses TRBV27 and TRBJ1-4; maybe TRBD1 (6 bases). Between the trimmed V and J ends, which lost 7 bases and 8 bases, there was a span of 23 bases. This CDR3 region has 16 residues. The germline V gene has CDR1 MNHEY and CDR2 SMNVEV (reference sequence). This CDR3 reads CASMTGQNLRGEKLFF. CDR3 bases: TGTGCCAGCATGACGGGTCAGAATCTGAGGGGGGAAAAACTGTTTTTT.